This TCR beta chain was found in a study of radiotherapy plus CTLA-4 blockade in lung cancer. Overall study context: Objective response was observed in about 19% of patients, and disease control in 30% to 35%. Overall study findings and caveats: In blood, tumor-derived TCR clones expanded after radiotherapy plus ipilimumab. Reported findings show early blood T cell clone dynamics, with interferon-beta, best predicted response.

Libraries were prepared by immunoSEQ multiplex PCR; TCRdb keeps only in-frame clonotypes and omits some of them. The top ten clones hold 4% to 5% of a sample with tens of thousands of clones, roughly 81% of them seen once. Focal radiation and CTLA-4 blockade (ipilimumab) were tested in chemo-refractory metastatic non-small-cell lung cancer patients. The count of this clone is one. The antigen remains undetermined. The TCR originated in a human donor with non-small cell lung cancer whose response to radiotherapy plus ipilimumab could not be evaluated. This sample comprised peripheral blood, obtained from a patient treated with radiotherapy plus ipilimumab.

The CDR3 is CASSVSQENTIYF. The CDR3, as DNA: TGTGCCAGCAGCGTAAGCCAAGAAAACACCATATATTTT. V usage is TRBV9 and J usage is TRBJ1-3; D remains unclear. CDR1 and CDR2 (germline): SGDLS, YYNGEE. The CDR3 has 13 residues. Trimming removed 1 base from V and 6 bases from J, with 8 bases in between.